Below, one T cell receptor beta chain is given with its context. Generated by immunoSEQ multiplex PCR, the TCRdb table keeps only in-frame clones and is missing some. In the table there are some 290,000 clones, 85% to 90% of which are singletons. The sample comes from a study of blood T cell repertoires in COVID-19. The germline V gene has CDR1 MDHEN and CDR2 SYDVKM. V was trimmed by 1 base and J by 6 bases, leaving 10 bases between them. CDR3 length: 13 amino acids. The sequenced material came from peripheral blood. The V gene is TRBV28, the J gene TRBJ2-7; the D is unclear. The sequence came from a woman aged 25 to 45 with COVID-19, enrolled during active disease. The CDR3 region is CASSLSRLGEQYF. The CDR3 DNA is TGTGCCAGCAGTTTATCGCGACTCGGCGAGCAGTACTTC.